This T cell receptor (beta chain) was captured in a study of blood T cells in healthy people across ages. Germline V gene lookup returns CDR1 SGHRS and CDR2 YFSETQ. The CDR3 has 15 amino acids. Worth noting for this clonotype: Its specificity is not known.

Regarding the study as a whole: It was the long-lived donors that had more naive CD4+ cells and higher diversity than aged donors. Among T cells, TCR beta diversity per million cells dropped roughly linearly as age rose.

A second about 7 to 11 cycle PCR used barcoded and J-beta primers. A single record per CDR3 protein comes from TCRdb applying MiXCR to the 5' RACE reads. This table has about 810,000 distinct CDR3 sequences, roughly 35% appearing once. Total RNA was isolated from each sample in quantities of at least 6 micrograms. This sequence joins TRBV5-1 and TRBJ2-7; D gene uncertain. With the DNA end fitting TRBJ2-5 better, the J assignment may be wrong. The receptor was derived from a man between 18 and 35 years old in good health. Sequences were obtained from blood. CDR3 residues: CASSLPANPQETQYF. CDR3 sequence (DNA): TGCGCCAGCAGCTTACCGGCTAACCCCCAAGAGACCCAGTACTTC.